Following are 22 T cell receptor delta chains from one sample sequenced in a study of γδ T cells in repeated Plasmodium falciparum infection. Bulk repertoires came from Vgamma9/Vdelta2+ or Vdelta2-negative gammadelta T cells flow-sorted from PBMC. TCRdb fed the multiplex PCR reads into CATT to redo clone calling. The table lists 80,000 to 95,000 delta-chain clones, about 1.5% of them singletons. The sequenced sample consisted of gamma-delta T cells from blood. All receptors derive from a pool of human donors (malaria-infected and uninfected, not separated).

This clone was counted a few times. With a far larger clone one base away, a read error is the likely cause. Different DNA sequences within this sample yield the same CDR3. This rearrangement joins TRDV2 to TRDJ1; 11 nucleotides line up with TRDD3. No J gene is reported in TCRdb; it was inferred here by comparing the DNA with germline. Per the germline V gene, CDR1 is GEAIGNYY and CDR2 is EKD. V dropped 0 bases and J dropped 2; count of bases not matched to a gene: 19. CDR3 size: 21 residues. For the CDR3, the DNA is TGTGCCTGTGACACCGCAAGCCCCTTGGGGGATACGAGCTCGTGTACCGATAAACTCATCTTT. Its protein product is CACDTASPLGDTSSCTDKLIF.

This clone has a handful of counts. This DNA's translation and the protein TCRdb lists, from a much larger clone, do not match at residue 5, likely due to a read error; the protein shown is translated from the DNA. This sequence joins TRDV1 and TRDJ1; the D gene is possibly TRDD2 (5 bases). Germline lookup yields CDR1 TSWWSYY and CDR2 QGS. The CDR3 spans 21 residues. The CDR3 sequence: CALGKLKPCRLILKYTDKLIF. As DNA, the CDR3 is TGTGCTCTTGGGAAACTCAAACCTTGCCGATTGATCCTAAAGTACACCGATAAACTCATCTTT.

This clone was observed a few times. The protein held in TCRdb is that of a much larger clone and does not match this DNA's translation at residue 10, likely because of a read error; the protein shown is translated from the DNA. This chain joins TRDV2 and TRDJ1, with D possibly TRDD3 on 5 matching bases. CDR3 size: 17 residues. The V end was cut by 3 bases, the J end by 3 bases, with 22 bases between. CDR1 is GEAIGNYY, CDR2 EKD, per germline. This CDR3 reads CACDPSRTGRYPDKLIF. The DNA of the CDR3 is TGTGCCTGTGACCCATCACGCACGGGGAGATACCCCGATAAACTCATCTTT.

This clone was counted ten times or more. The CDR3 loop is CACERLTAGGGYTDKLIF. CDR3 coding DNA: TGTGCCTGTGAGAGACTGACGGCTGGGGGGGGGTACACCGATAAACTCATCTTT. V gene TRDV2 combines with J gene TRDJ1, with 7 bases that match TRDD3. The CDR3 contains 18 residues. J was trimmed by 0 bases and V by 4 bases; bases with no gene match: 16. Germline assignment: CDR1 GEAIGNYY and CDR2 EKD.

As concerns this clone: TCRdb's listed protein matches a much larger clone and diverges from this DNA's translation at residue 6, likely through a read error; the protein shown comes from the DNA. V is TRDV1 and J is TRDJ1, with D possibly TRDD3 on 7 matching bases. TCRdb does not report a J gene; here it was assigned by matching the DNA to germline references. The CDR3 is 17 residues long. V lost 2 bases and J lost 1, with 17 bases in between. Germline V lookup: CDR1 TSWWSYY, CDR2 QGS. The CDR3, as DNA: TGTGCTCTTGGGGAAGCGTCCTACTGGGGATCCACCGATAAACTCATCTTT. This encodes CALGEASYWGSTDKLIF.

In this sample, this clone turned up a few times. One base separates it from a far larger clone, so it is likely a read error. Within the sample, other DNA sequences also encode this same CDR3. The rearrangement joins TRDV2 to TRDJ1; TRDD3 aligns across 11 bases. Matching the DNA to germline supplied the J gene, which TCRdb does not give. Germline-derived CDR1 and CDR2 are GEAIGNYY and EKD. CDR3 length: 17 amino acids. With V trimmed by 3 bases and J by 3 bases, 11 bases remained unmatched. CDR3 sequence (DNA): TGTGCCTGTGACCCCCTACTGGGGGATAATGGGGCCGATAAACTCATCTTT. It encodes CACDPLLGDNGADKLIF.

As concerns this clone: A far larger clone is only one base removed, so a read error is likely. Other DNA sequences of this sample code for an identical CDR3. V is TRDV2 and J is TRDJ3; TRDD3 matches at 7 bases. TCRdb is silent on the J gene; assignment here came from matching the DNA to germline. V gave up 4 bases and J gave up 0 bases; unmatched junction bases: 20. Germline CDR1 GEAIGNYY, CDR2 EKD. The CDR3 sequence is 22 residues long. DNA of the CDR3: TGTGCCTGTGATTCACCCACCGGAATGGGGGAGCGTAGCTCCTGGGACACCCGACAGATGTTTTTC. This codes for CACDSPTGMGERSSWDTRQMFF.

This clone was seen only a few times. Translating this DNA gives a protein that differs at residue 20 from the TCRdb one, which belongs to a much larger clone; a read error is likely, and the protein shown is this translation. This chain uses TRDV1 with TRDJ1, with 10 bases identical to TRDD3. The germline V gene has CDR1 TSWWSYY and CDR2 QGS. The CDR3 covers 22 residues. The chain's CDR3 is CALGEHPWRARGIRVDTDKPIF. The CDR3 DNA reads as TGTGCTCTTGGGGAACACCCCTGGCGAGCCAGGGGGATACGAGTCGACACCGATAAACCCATCTTT.

Details on this clone: A far more abundant clone sits one base away, making this likely a read error. This CDR3 is also generated by other DNA sequences in the sample. This rearrangement joins TRDV2 to TRDJ1, with a weak D call TRDD3 (6 bases). The V and J ends lost 1 base and 3 bases respectively, with 26 bases between them. Germline V gene sequence: CDR1 GEAIGNYY, CDR2 EKD. There are 19 residues in the CDR3. Here the CDR3 DNA reads TGTGCCTGTGACACATTGCGAGGGGGACACCCTTTCGAGCCCGATAAACTCATCTTT. Protein: CACDTLRGGHPFEPDKLIF.

This clone has just a few counts. The chain employs TRDV1 and TRDJ1; 11 bases line up with TRDD3. The J gene comes from matching the DNA to germline here; TCRdb lacks it. Germline CDR1 and CDR2: TSWWSYY and QGS. The length of the CDR3 is 25 residues. V lost 5 bases and J lost 0; bases outside the gene matches: 32. CDR3 region: CALGNGISVLSRYWGITGYTDKLIF. CDR3 bases: TGTGCTCTTGGGAACGGAATATCGGTTCTATCGCGTTACTGGGGGATAACTGGGTACACCGATAAACTCATCTTT.

Of note for this clone: The protein recorded in TCRdb matches a much larger clone and deviates from this DNA's translation at residue 15, suggesting a read error; the protein here is obtained by translating the DNA. CDR3 nucleotides: TGTGCTCTTGGGGAAAGGGCGAGAGCCCACTGGGGGTTCTTCCTCACCGATAAACTCATCTTT. Residues: CALGERARAHWGFFLTDKLIF. The chain has TRDV1 and TRDJ1; 8 nucleotides match TRDD3. TCRdb lists no J gene, so it was determined here by aligning the DNA to germline. Germline CDR1 TSWWSYY, CDR2 QGS. The CDR3 loop spans 21 amino acids. The J segment lost 1 base and the V segment lost 2 bases, leaving 21 bases of the junction unmatched.

This clone appeared a few times. Given a far larger clone just one base away, this is likely a sequencing read error. The identical CDR3 is also encoded by other nucleotide sequences in the sample. J gene calling gave no result, while the V gene is TRDV2; the DNA was not used to check the table's D call, TRDD3. The CDR3 loop spans 15 amino acids. CDR1 is GEAIGNYY, CDR2 EKD, per germline. CDR3 coding DNA: TGTGCCTGTGGCGTGCTGGGGGCCTACACCGATAAACTCATCTTC. As protein: CACGVLGAYTDKLIF.

In its sample, this clone was seen a few times. TCRdb lists the protein of a much larger clone for this DNA, which differs at residue 7, so this is likely a read error; the protein given here is translated from the DNA itself. V is TRDV3 and J is TRDJ2; no clear D. The J gene, left out of TCRdb, was set here by checking the DNA against germline. Germline V gene data show CDR1 as TVYSNPD and CDR2 as GDNSRS (reference sequence). The CDR3 sequence is 15 residues long. Between the trimmed V and J ends, which lost 2 bases and 0 bases, there was a span of 13 bases. For the CDR3, the DNA is TGTGCCTTTGCCGGGGTAGCCTCTTTGACAGCACAACTCTTCTTT. As protein: CAFAGVASLTAQLFF. Combining the CDR3 with reference TRDV3 and TRDJ2 gives the whole variable domain CDKVTQSSPDQTVASGSEVVLLCTYDTVYSNPDLFWYRIRPDYSFQFVFYGDNSRSEGADFTQGRFSVKHILTQKAFHLVISPVRTEDSATYYCAFAGVASLTAQLFFGKGTQLIVEP.

This clone appeared a few times. TCRdb lists the protein of a much larger clone for this DNA, which differs at residue 8, so this is likely a read error; the protein given here is translated from the DNA itself. Other DNA sequences within the sample encode an identical CDR3. V is TRDV1 and J is TRDJ1; D remains unclear. The CDR3 loop spans 14 amino acids. V dropped 5 bases and J dropped 1 base, with 11 bases sitting between them. Germline CDR1 TSWWSYY, CDR2 QGS. CDR3 in amino acids: CALGIPKCTDKLIF. As DNA, the CDR3 is TGTGCTCTTGGGATTCCCAAGTGCACCGATAAACTCATCTTT.

This clone turned up a few times. A read error is likely here: a far larger clone is one base away. This sample also contains other DNA sequences that code for the same CDR3. J is TRDJ1 and V is TRDV1; 9 bases match TRDD3. Because TCRdb records no J gene, it was assigned here through a match of the DNA to germline. Unmatched junction bases numbered 21, after V lost 0 bases and J lost 4 bases. From germline, CDR1 is TSWWSYY and CDR2 QGS. This CDR3 region has 21 residues. The CDR3 nucleotides are TGTGCTCTTGGGGAACTCGGGATTCCTACGGGACTAGGGGATACGGTCGATAAACTCATCTTT. This encodes CALGELGIPTGLGDTVDKLIF.

To note about this clone: TCRdb records a much larger clone's protein for this DNA, with a difference at residue 7 that likely arises from a read error; the protein given is the translation of the DNA. V and J are TRDV1 and TRDJ1, with a tentative D call TRDD3 (5 bases). Germline values: CDR1 TSWWSYY, CDR2 QGS. V dropped 5 bases and J dropped 1 base, with 20 bases sitting between them. The CDR3 contains 17 residues. CDR3 coding DNA: TGTGCTCTTGGGCGTACAAGGTGGGGAGGTCTCACCGATAAACTCATCTTT. It translates to CALGRTRWGGLTDKLIF.

In regard to this clone: Translating this DNA gives a protein that differs at residue 17 from the TCRdb one, which belongs to a much larger clone; a read error is likely, and the protein shown is this translation. For the V gene the call is TRDV2; the J gene has no call; TRDD3 is taken as the D call from the table, unchecked against the DNA. CDR3 length: 18 amino acids. Germline V CDR1 and CDR2: GEAIGNYY, EKD. The CDR3 loop reads CACDTVGDTPPDTDKLTF. The CDR3 coding sequence is TGTGCCTGTGACACGGTGGGGGATACGCCCCCTGACACCGATAAACTCACCTTT.

This clone showed up many times. A single base is all that separates this from a far larger clone, so a read error is likely. This sample includes further DNA sequences coding for the same CDR3. The CDR3 protein is CACDTLLLGDTRYTDKLIF. CDR3 nucleotides: TGCGCCTGTGACACCCTCCTACTGGGGGATACCCGCTACACCGATAAACTCATCTTT. J is TRDJ1 and V is TRDV2, with 12 bases matching TRDD3. TCRdb lists no J gene, so it was determined here by aligning the DNA to germline. Per germline, CDR1 GEAIGNYY and CDR2 EKD. The length of the CDR3 is 19 residues.

This clone was found a few times. One base separates it from a far larger clone, so it is likely a read error. This CDR3 is also generated by other DNA sequences in the sample. The chain carries TRDV1 and TRDJ1; no clear D gene. The J gene comes from matching the DNA to germline here; TCRdb lacks it. Germline V gene lookup returns CDR1 TSWWSYY and CDR2 QGS. V shed 0 bases and J shed 0 bases, with 32 bases lying between them. The CDR3 has 23 amino acids. In DNA form, the CDR3 reads TGTGCTCTTGGGGAACTGAGTACTTTGACAGTACTCCATGCGCCAATTTACACCGATAAACTCATCTTT. It specifies CALGELSTLTVLHAPIYTDKLIF.

Only a few counts were recorded for this clone. The TCRdb protein comes from a much larger clone and disagrees with this DNA's translation at residue 8, likely due to a read error; the protein given here is derived from the DNA. The CDR3 spells CAFLAPGNDKLIF. Here the CDR3 DNA reads TGTGCCTTCCTAGCCCCTGGGAACGATAAACTCATCTTT. The chain combines TRDV3 with TRDJ1; a possible D gene is TRDD3 (5 bases). Germline V gene data show CDR1 as TVYSNPD and CDR2 as GDNSRS (reference sequence). The CDR3 is made up of 13 amino acids. V was trimmed by 3 bases and J by 4 bases, leaving 15 bases between them.

On this clone: The protein given by TCRdb reflects a much larger clone and differs at residue 3 from this DNA's translation, likely from a read error; the protein shown is the DNA's translation. The rearrangement links TRDV1 to TRDJ1, with TRDD3 as a possible D gene (5 bases). TCRdb offers no J gene call, so here the DNA was matched to germline to obtain one. The CDR3 totals 18 residues. Germline CDR1 TSWWSYY, CDR2 QGS. The CDR3 DNA sequence: TGTGCTTTTGGGGAAGTGGGAGGGATCCCATCCTACACCGATAAACTCATCTTT. It encodes CAFGEVGGIPSYTDKLIF.

Worth noting for this clone: This sequence is one base from a far larger clone and is likely a read error. Within the sample, other DNA sequences also encode this same CDR3. The chain combines TRDV1 with TRDJ1, with D possibly being TRDD3 (6 bases). The J gene, not given by TCRdb, was assigned here from a germline match of the nucleotide sequence. The germline CDR1 and CDR2 sequences are TSWWSYY and QGS. This CDR3 comprises 21 residues. CDR3 bases: TGTGCCCTTGGGGAACTCGTTTTACCCAAGGGGGGAGTTTTCTACACCGATAAACTCATCTTT. The encoded protein is CALGELVLPKGGVFYTDKLIF.